This is a list of T cell receptor beta chains from one sample in a study of OX40 agonist ivuxolimab in advanced cancers. Clones were sequenced by immunoSEQ multiplex PCR, and TCRdb holds only the in-frame ones, with some missing. This sample yields approximately 44,000 clones, of which 80% to 95% are seen a single time; over 12% belongs to the top ten. The input for sequencing was CD4+ or CD8+ T cells sorted from blood, taken in a trial of the OX40 agonist ivuxolimab. These receptors all come from an adult with an advanced solid tumor such as melanoma, head and neck, liver or kidney cancer. Each CDR3 is given with its conserved first and last residue. Fields, in order: V gene, clone size, CDR3 protein. A row's size may be missing; if present it is once, few, many or a size class.

V gene: TRBV29-1
clone size: NA
CDR3 protein: CSVAFDRSWEYGYTF

V gene: TRBV5-1
clone size: NA
CDR3 protein: CASSLGGTSKNEQFF

V gene: TRBV30
clone size: medium-sized
CDR3 protein: CAWGLDTQYF

V gene: TRBV6-5
clone size: NA
CDR3 protein: CASSYSFLGPQHF

V gene: TRBV7-8
clone size: NA
CDR3 protein: CASSPAEGPSTDTQYF

V gene: TRBV7-9
clone size: once
CDR3 protein: CASSFGGSSYEQYF

V gene: TRBV2
clone size: NA
CDR3 protein: CASSEVRGGATGELFF

V gene: TRBV6-5
clone size: NA
CDR3 protein: CASSHQPTGQEQYF

V gene: TRBV19
clone size: NA
CDR3 protein: CASTGSYNQPQHF

V gene: TRBV7-3
clone size: few
CDR3 protein: CASSSLAGGLGEQFF

V gene: TRBV5-4
clone size: NA
CDR3 protein: CASSLRGAALRYGYTF

V gene: TRBV27
clone size: NA
CDR3 protein: CASSPGLADYEQYF

V gene: TRBV4-1
clone size: NA
CDR3 protein: CASSQGAAGFTDTQYF

V gene: TRBV6-5
clone size: NA
CDR3 protein: CASSPEGAEQYF

V gene: TRBV7-7
clone size: NA
CDR3 protein: CASSPFQGAGGEQFF

V gene: TRBV10-3
clone size: NA
CDR3 protein: CAISESGQVSLGQYF

V gene: TRBV27
clone size: NA
CDR3 protein: CASSSRTSGRENEQYF

V gene: TRBV4-2
clone size: NA
CDR3 protein: CASSQEKGNTIYF

V gene: TRBV29-1
clone size: NA
CDR3 protein: CSVVARGTDTQYF

V gene: TRBV30
clone size: NA
CDR3 protein: CAWSGGGGGDTQYF

V gene: TRBV19
clone size: NA
CDR3 protein: CASHGDTPNEQFF

V gene: TRBV5-6
clone size: once
CDR3 protein: CASSLLAGPVERDTQYF

V gene: TRBV15
clone size: NA
CDR3 protein: CATSLRTGGIYEQYF

V gene: TRBV4-2
clone size: NA
CDR3 protein: CASSQDTDSSYEQYF

V gene: TRBV4-1
clone size: NA
CDR3 protein: CASSPSEGTHEQYF

V gene: TRBV6-4
clone size: NA
CDR3 protein: CASSDGTGGYQHF

V gene: TRBV11-3
clone size: NA
CDR3 protein: CASSYSIAGGYNEQFF

V gene: TRBV19
clone size: NA
CDR3 protein: CASNGGTAPDTQYF

V gene: TRBV6-5
clone size: NA
CDR3 protein: CASSYSGTSPHEQFF

V gene: TRBV5-1
clone size: NA
CDR3 protein: CASSPFATGDEKLFF

V gene: TRBV27
clone size: NA
CDR3 protein: CASSLYASGPFSSYEQYF

V gene: TRBV28
clone size: NA
CDR3 protein: CASLLGRSEAFF

V gene: TRBV19
clone size: once
CDR3 protein: CASSIFPGPSTDTQYF

V gene: TRBV5-1
clone size: NA
CDR3 protein: CASSGGTRSLNTEAFF

V gene: TRBV4-1
clone size: NA
CDR3 protein: CASSVPGQGHEQYF

V gene: TRBV29-1
clone size: NA
CDR3 protein: CSVPTLDRAGKGYTF

V gene: TRBV7-9
clone size: NA
CDR3 protein: CASSFLAGNTGELFF

V gene: TRBV6-5
clone size: NA
CDR3 protein: CASSYEWREGDNEQFF

V gene: TRBV9
clone size: NA
CDR3 protein: CASSPGQGMNTEAFF

V gene: TRBV4-2
clone size: NA
CDR3 protein: CASSQETRTYDEQYF

V gene: TRBV19
clone size: NA
CDR3 protein: CASSHVGYNEQFF

V gene: TRBV7-9
clone size: NA
CDR3 protein: CASSLVIESETQYF

V gene: TRBV6-5
clone size: NA
CDR3 protein: CATTRGTYGYTF

V gene: TRBV6-5
clone size: NA
CDR3 protein: CASSYRTSPTDTQYF

V gene: TRBV18
clone size: NA
CDR3 protein: CASSPLQGASYEQYF

V gene: TRBV28
clone size: NA
CDR3 protein: CASSSDRGSYGYTF

V gene: TRBV2
clone size: NA
CDR3 protein: CASRGTGVIYGYTF